Described below is a single TCR beta chain sequence and its context. Its target is unknown. CDR1 is SNHLY and CDR2 is FYNNEI in the germline V gene. The V and J ends lost 6 bases and 0 bases, in that order; junction bases with no gene match: 5. The CDR3 is 16 amino acids. This entry comes from a study of T cell responses to AZD1222 COVID-19 vaccine. Study-level results: Repertoires were collected only later (after the peak T cell response had occurred).

The table came from immunoSEQ multiplex PCR; TCRdb's copy has only in-frame clones and leaves some out. The sample holds approximately 140,000 clones, approximately 88% seen once. The sample was peripheral blood, taken on day 0 of AZD1222 vaccination. V gene TRBV2 combines with J gene TRBJ2-1; 10 bases are a match to TRBD2. The sequence came from an adult in good health. The CDR3 region is CASRVSGRSSYNEQFF. As DNA, the CDR3 is TGTGCCAGCAGGGTTAGCGGGAGGAGCTCCTACAATGAGCAGTTCTTC.